Listed below are T cell receptor beta chains from one sample, sequenced in a study of blood T cell repertoires in COVID-19. Method: immunoSEQ multiplex PCR; TCRdb's copy keeps in-frame clones and lacks some. Of about 90,000 clones listed, about 80% were seen once; the top ten hold 6% to 8.5%. Sequenced material: peripheral blood. These receptors all stem from a man aged 70 or older with acute or convalescent COVID-19. CDR3s include the opening cysteine and the closing phenylalanine or tryptophan. Each record gives: D gene, V gene, J gene, CDR3 protein. A D gene is named only where the DNA matches it firmly.

d_call: NA; v_call: TRBV6-4; j_call: TRBJ1-5; cdr3_aa: CASRGSVLPGGNQPQHF
d_call: TRBD2; v_call: TRBV28; j_call: TRBJ2-5; cdr3_aa: CASSLSPSGQETQYF
d_call: NA; v_call: TRBV15; j_call: TRBJ1-2; cdr3_aa: CATSRGEAALDGYTF
d_call: TRBD1; v_call: TRBV30; j_call: TRBJ1-5; cdr3_aa: CAWSRSGQGYSNQPQHF
d_call: TRBD1; v_call: TRBV28; j_call: TRBJ1-4; cdr3_aa: CASSWTGGNEKLFF
d_call: TRBD1; v_call: TRBV6-6; j_call: TRBJ2-1; cdr3_aa: CASRRTGTDEQFF
d_call: TRBD1; v_call: TRBV20-1; j_call: TRBJ1-5; cdr3_aa: CSASLHRGSNQPQHF
d_call: TRBD1; v_call: TRBV5-1; j_call: TRBJ2-2; cdr3_aa: CASSLTQGDTGELFF
d_call: TRBD1; v_call: TRBV11-2; j_call: TRBJ1-3; cdr3_aa: CASSLDTGGMAGNTIYF
d_call: NA; v_call: TRBV6-5; j_call: TRBJ1-1; cdr3_aa: CASKKGTEAFF
d_call: TRBD1; v_call: TRBV10-1; j_call: TRBJ1-2; cdr3_aa: CASRRTGLGGYTF
d_call: TRBD1; v_call: TRBV28; j_call: TRBJ1-5; cdr3_aa: CASSPLFRQGGGYQPQHF
d_call: NA; v_call: TRBV2; j_call: TRBJ1-1; cdr3_aa: CASSGEVGNTEAFF
d_call: TRBD2; v_call: TRBV5-1; j_call: TRBJ2-6; cdr3_aa: CASSRGLAGESGANVLTF
d_call: NA; v_call: TRBV19; j_call: TRBJ2-6; cdr3_aa: CASSLLRTPRSGANVLTF
d_call: NA; v_call: TRBV19; j_call: TRBJ2-2; cdr3_aa: CASNGGVETGELFF
d_call: TRBD1; v_call: TRBV14; j_call: TRBJ1-6; cdr3_aa: CASSQEGTGNPPLHF
d_call: NA; v_call: TRBV19; j_call: TRBJ1-3; cdr3_aa: CASSERRGNTIYF
d_call: NA; v_call: TRBV5-1; j_call: TRBJ1-5; cdr3_aa: CASSEGGSNQPQHF
d_call: NA; v_call: TRBV4-1; j_call: TRBJ2-2; cdr3_aa: CASSQETAIGELFF
d_call: TRBD2; v_call: TRBV10-3; j_call: TRBJ2-1; cdr3_aa: CAISEGGTSGKNNEQFF
d_call: NA; v_call: TRBV4-2; j_call: TRBJ1-1; cdr3_aa: CASSQETGGQSARTEAFF
d_call: NA; v_call: TRBV9; j_call: TRBJ2-2; cdr3_aa: CASSVGQVATGELFF
d_call: TRBD1; v_call: TRBV30; j_call: TRBJ2-3; cdr3_aa: CAWTGTGVFTDTQYF
d_call: TRBD1; v_call: TRBV6-5; j_call: TRBJ1-2; cdr3_aa: CASKGRTGGRNGYTF
d_call: TRBD1; v_call: TRBV24-1; j_call: TRBJ2-3; cdr3_aa: CATSDFDRGSRHTDTQYF
d_call: TRBD2; v_call: TRBV3-1/TRBV3-2; j_call: TRBJ2-2; cdr3_aa: CASSQASGGGPANTGELFF
d_call: TRBD2; v_call: TRBV5-1; j_call: TRBJ2-3; cdr3_aa: CASSPGLAGDFKDTQYF
d_call: TRBD2; v_call: TRBV7-3; j_call: TRBJ2-1; cdr3_aa: CASSHGREGEQFF
d_call: TRBD1; v_call: TRBV4-2; j_call: TRBJ1-2; cdr3_aa: CASSQELNIGTDNLYGYTF
d_call: NA; v_call: TRBV11-2; j_call: TRBJ1-5; cdr3_aa: CASSLGHGNQPQHF
d_call: NA; v_call: TRBV29-1; j_call: TRBJ2-6; cdr3_aa: CSVSMDSPALTF
d_call: NA; v_call: TRBV19; j_call: TRBJ1-6; cdr3_aa: CASSPPGLRNSPLHF
d_call: TRBD1; v_call: TRBV6-5; j_call: TRBJ2-5; cdr3_aa: CASSRPGTVQETQYF
d_call: NA; v_call: TRBV19; j_call: TRBJ1-2; cdr3_aa: CASTLTGTANYGYTF
d_call: NA; v_call: TRBV24-1; j_call: TRBJ2-5; cdr3_aa: CATSDLEGGGETQYF
d_call: NA; v_call: TRBV5-6; j_call: TRBJ2-1; cdr3_aa: CASSPDRGYNEQFF
d_call: TRBD2; v_call: TRBV6-2/TRBV6-3; j_call: TRBJ2-1; cdr3_aa: CASSPGTSGRVPLSYNEQFF
d_call: TRBD1; v_call: TRBV10-3; j_call: TRBJ1-6; cdr3_aa: CAISETDRGNSPLHF
d_call: TRBD1; v_call: TRBV5-5; j_call: TRBJ1-4; cdr3_aa: CASSRTGSWAGEEKLFF
d_call: TRBD1; v_call: TRBV12-5; j_call: TRBJ2-2; cdr3_aa: CASGPTGGNGELFF
d_call: NA; v_call: TRBV19; j_call: TRBJ1-2; cdr3_aa: CATRPTRGYGYTF
d_call: TRBD1; v_call: TRBV6-5; j_call: TRBJ1-3; cdr3_aa: CASSPTGAGNTIYF
d_call: NA; v_call: TRBV10-2; j_call: TRBJ2-7; cdr3_aa: CASSESNYRANSYEQYF
d_call: TRBD2; v_call: TRBV24-1; j_call: TRBJ2-1; cdr3_aa: CATSDSPQLAGLYNEQFF
d_call: NA; v_call: TRBV6-4; j_call: TRBJ1-2; cdr3_aa: CASSDNGYGYTF
d_call: NA; v_call: TRBV5-5; j_call: TRBJ2-1; cdr3_aa: CASSVWGSPNEQFF
d_call: TRBD2; v_call: TRBV2; j_call: TRBJ2-4; cdr3_aa: CASSPAGGLGAKNIQYF
d_call: NA; v_call: TRBV5-1; j_call: TRBJ1-2; cdr3_aa: CASSLVARGAYGYTF
d_call: NA; v_call: TRBV19; j_call: TRBJ1-2; cdr3_aa: CASSMMVEVGAVGYTF
d_call: NA; v_call: TRBV15; j_call: TRBJ2-2; cdr3_aa: CATSRPLGRGTGELFF
d_call: TRBD1; v_call: TRBV29-1; j_call: TRBJ2-7; cdr3_aa: CSVDPGGTGYEQYF
d_call: TRBD1; v_call: TRBV24-1; j_call: TRBJ2-2; cdr3_aa: CATSDGRGLGELFF
d_call: NA; v_call: TRBV5-6; j_call: TRBJ1-2; cdr3_aa: CASGGRGSPNYGYTF
d_call: TRBD1; v_call: TRBV29-1; j_call: TRBJ2-1; cdr3_aa: CSVGSGTLGQYNEQFF
d_call: NA; v_call: TRBV7-2; j_call: TRBJ2-2; cdr3_aa: CASSPGIPGELFF
d_call: TRBD1; v_call: TRBV28; j_call: TRBJ1-4; cdr3_aa: CASSSGTGWGEKLFF